Each of the 31 T cell receptor beta chains below was sequenced from the same sample in a study of T cell repertoires in cytomegalovirus infection. TCRdb recomputed calls from the reads with MiXCR, one row per CDR3 protein. The sample has some 800,000 distinct CDR3 sequences, over 25% seen once. The antigens these receptors bind are not known. The sample in question was cultured CD8+ T cells from PBMCs, obtained from culture after CMV antigen stimulation. Receptor source: a human donor in good health (CMV status not recorded). Some clones in this sample may be carry-over from other donors' samples.

Notes on this clonotype: A much larger clone lies one base from this, so it may be a read error. J is TRBJ2-3 and V is TRBV7-2, with no clear D. CDR3 length: 17 residues. Germline CDR1 and CDR2: SGHTA and FQGNSA. Trimming removed 1 base at V and 5 bases at J, with 19 bases between. The CDR3 protein is CASSLVASLRPKDTQYF. The DNA for the CDR3 is TGTGCCAGCAGCTTAGTGGCGTCTCTCCGCCCCAAAGATACGCAGTATTTT.

This clonotype was found a few times. The chain links TRBV5-6 to TRBJ1-5; TRBD1 might be the D (6 bases). This CDR3 has 16 residues. The V gene lost 4 bases and the J gene lost 2 bases, with 16 bases spanning the gap. Germline V gene lookup returns CDR1 SGHDT and CDR2 YYEEEE. The CDR3 DNA is TGTGCCAGCAGCACAAACAGGGAGGACGGCAATCAGCCCCAGCATTTT. Translation gives CASSTNREDGNQPQHF. Drawing the rest from reference TRBV5-6 and TRBJ1-5, the complete variable domain is DAGVTQSPTHLIKTRGQQVTLRCSPKSGHDTVSWYQQALGQGPQFIFQYYEEEERQRGNFPDRFSGHQFPNYSSELNVNALLLGDSALYLCASSTNREDGNQPQHFGDGTRLSIL.

This clonotype was observed a handful of times. The chain links TRBV24-1 to TRBJ1-5; the match to TRBD1 covers 7 bases. The CDR3 has 16 residues. Germline trimming cut 4 bases from V and 3 bases from J; bases unmatched to any gene: 8. Germline CDR1 reads KGHDR; CDR2 reads SFDVKD. In DNA, the CDR3 is TGTGCCACCAGTGACTCGGGACAGTCCCACAATCAGCCCCAGCATTTT. Translated, it gives CATSDSGQSHNQPQHF.

This clonotype was seen repeatedly, ten times or more. The gene calls are TRBV12-3 or TRBV12-4 and TRBJ2-7, with D maybe TRBD1 (6 bases). Trimming pared 5 bases from V and 0 bases from J, leaving 23 bases between. The CDR3 spans 18 residues. The CDR3 DNA sequence: TGTGCCAGCAGTCCCCACCAAAATGACAGGTTCCCCTCCTACGAGCAGTACTTC. This encodes CASSPHQNDRFPSYEQYF.

This clonotype was detected only a few times. V gene TRBV5-6 combines with J gene TRBJ1-4; D is possibly TRBD1 (5 bases). Germline CDR1 reads SGHDT; CDR2 reads YYEEEE. Trimming took off 1 base at V and 7 bases at J, with 11 bases between the two ends. This CDR3 is built from 14 residues. The CDR3 DNA is TGTGCCAGCAGCTTGTGGGGGTTGGGTGAAAAACTGTTTTTT. It encodes CASSLWGLGEKLFF. Using reference TRBV5-6 and TRBJ1-4 for the parts outside the CDR3, the full variable domain is DAGVTQSPTHLIKTRGQQVTLRCSPKSGHDTVSWYQQALGQGPQFIFQYYEEEERQRGNFPDRFSGHQFPNYSSELNVNALLLGDSALYLCASSLWGLGEKLFFGSGTQLSVL.

This clonotype was observed a few times. The V gene is TRBV6-5, the J gene TRBJ1-5, with D maybe TRBD1 (6 bases). From germline, CDR1 is MNHEY and CDR2 SVGAGI. The CDR3 totals 13 residues. V lost 5 bases and J 5 bases, leaving 10 bases between the germline ends. CDR3 region: CASSPGGHQPQHF. The CDR3 region has the DNA TGTGCCAGCAGTCCCGGGGGGCATCAGCCCCAGCATTTT.

J is TRBJ1-1 and V is TRBV27; no clear D gene. This CDR3 comprises 13 residues. The V end lost 8 bases, the J end lost 2 bases, and 12 bases lay between the germline ends. Germline assignment: CDR1 MNHEY and CDR2 SMNVEV (reference sequence). In DNA, the CDR3 is TGTGCCAGCGGGGTCGGCGAAAACACTGAAGCTTTCTTT. Amino acids: CASGVGENTEAFF.

The chain carries TRBV28 and TRBJ1-1; tentatively, D is TRBD1 (6 bases). Germline loops: CDR1 MDHEN, CDR2 SYDVKM. Trimming took off 3 bases at V and 3 bases at J, with 17 bases between the two ends. The CDR3 covers 16 residues. This CDR3 is CASSLGRGATDTEAFF. The CDR3 DNA sequence: TGTGCCAGCAGTTTGGGGCGGGGGGCGACGGACACTGAAGCTTTCTTT.

The chain recombines TRBV7-9 with TRBJ1-5; 8 positions match TRBD1. The CDR3 extends over 16 amino acids. V trimming: 5 bases; J trimming: 7 bases; junction bases outside the gene matches: 13. Per germline, CDR1 SEHNR and CDR2 FQNEAQ (reference sequence). CDR3 sequence reads: CASSGMDRENDQPQHF. CDR3 DNA: TGTGCCAGCAGCGGAATGGACAGGGAAAACGACCAGCCCCAGCATTTT.

V and J are TRBV29-1 and TRBJ1-1; D gene uncertain. Germline V gives CDR1 SQVTM, CDR2 ANQGSEA. The CDR3 contains 12 residues. Trimming stripped 3 bases from V and 1 base from J, with 6 bases between. CDR3 nucleotides: TGCAGCGTTGATGCCTCGAACACTGAAGCTTTCTTT. It codes for CSVDASNTEAFF.

This clonotype was seen a few times. J is TRBJ1-5 and V is TRBV6-2 or TRBV6-3; D is undetermined. CDR1 and CDR2 (germline): MNHEY, SVGEGT. Between the trimmed V and J ends, which lost 2 bases and 6 bases, there was a span of 8 bases. The CDR3 extends over 13 amino acids. This CDR3 reads CASSYAGVQPQHF. The CDR3 nucleotides read TGTGCCAGCAGTTACGCCGGGGTTCAGCCCCAGCATTTT.

This clonotype was seen only a few times. V and J are TRBV6-6 and TRBJ1-1; D gene ambiguous. The CDR3 is made up of 15 amino acids. CDR1 is MNHNY and CDR2 is SVGAGI in the germline V gene (reference sequence). V was cut by 0 bases and J by 6 bases, with 14 bases left in between. The CDR3 DNA reads as TGTGCCAGCAGTTACTCGGAGCAGGTTTATGCTGAAGCTTTCTTT. This translates into CASSYSEQVYAEAFF.

The chain is built from TRBV6-1 and TRBJ2-7; 9 nucleotides align to TRBD2. V lost 2 bases to trimming and J lost 5 bases; unmatched junction nucleotides: 7. Germline V gene lookup returns CDR1 MNHNS and CDR2 SASEGT. There are 15 residues in the CDR3. The CDR3 protein is CASSERGGGAHEQYF. The CDR3 DNA follows: TGTGCCAGCAGTGAACGGGGCGGGGGGGCCCACGAGCAGTACTTC.

A single count supports this clonotype. V gene TRBV6-1 combines with J gene TRBJ1-5; no definite D call. Trimming removed 8 bases from V and 0 bases from J, with 14 bases in between. Germline values: CDR1 MNHNS, CDR2 SASEGT. CDR3 length: 15 amino acids. The CDR3 sequence is CASARTGYSNQPQHF. In DNA form, the CDR3 reads TGTGCCAGCGCTCGGACGGGCTATAGCAATCAGCCCCAGCATTTT.

This clonotype was seen a single time. The chain uses TRBV27 and TRBJ2-3, with D hard to call. Germline CDR1 and CDR2: MNHEY and SMNVEV (reference sequence). This CDR3 contains 14 residues. V was clipped by 6 bases and J by 1 base, with 11 bases between them. CDR3 sequence reads: CASSPRRRTDTQYF. In DNA, the CDR3 is TGTGCCAGCAGCCCCCGGCGGCGCACAGATACGCAGTATTTT.

The chain joins TRBV18 to TRBJ2-1, with D tentatively TRBD1 or TRBD2 (5 bases each). Germline V lookup: CDR1 KGHSH, CDR2 LQKENI. This CDR3 contains 17 residues. The V and J ends lost 5 bases and 8 bases respectively, with 25 bases between them. This CDR3 is CASSSERRDLRMDEQFF. The CDR3 DNA reads as TGTGCCAGCTCATCAGAGCGCCGGGACCTGCGAATGGATGAGCAGTTCTTC.

This clonotype was counted between two and nine times. V and J are TRBV6-2 or TRBV6-3 and TRBJ2-1; 13 bases are a match to TRBD2. The ends lost 5 bases at V and 4 bases at J; junction bases unmatched: 5. This CDR3 has 16 residues. Germline V gives CDR1 MNHEY, CDR2 SVGEGT. Here the CDR3 reads CASSGLAGDTYNEQFF. Here the CDR3 DNA reads TGTGCCAGCAGTGGACTAGCGGGGGACACTTACAATGAGCAGTTCTTC.

The chain joins TRBV6-1 to TRBJ2-2; D not certain. The V and J ends lost 6 bases and 6 bases respectively, with 11 bases between them. Germline CDR1 MNHNS, CDR2 SASEGT. This CDR3 has 13 residues. The CDR3: CASSPRSPGELFF. Written as DNA, the CDR3 is TGTGCCAGCAGCCCCAGGAGCCCCGGGGAGCTGTTTTTT.

The CDR3 bases are TGTGCCAGTAGTCCGGTCTTTACCGGGACAGGGAACACCGGGGAGCTGTTTTTT. Its protein is CASSPVFTGTGNTGELFF. The rearrangement joins TRBV19 to TRBJ2-2, with 8 bases matching TRBD1. V was clipped by 5 bases and J by 1 base; unmatched bases: 12. The germline gives CDR1 LNHDA, CDR2 SQIVND (reference sequence). The CDR3 is made up of 18 amino acids. Combining the CDR3 with reference TRBV19 and TRBJ2-2 gives the whole variable domain DGGITQSPKYLFRKEGQNVTLSCEQNLNHDAMYWYRQDPGQGLRLIYYSQIVNDFQKGDIAEGYSVSREKKESFPLTVTSAQKNPTAFYLCASSPVFTGTGNTGELFFGEGSRLTVL.

The chain joins TRBV15 to TRBJ2-5; 8 bases map to TRBD2. The CDR3 runs to 16 residues. Germline trimming cut 5 bases from V and 5 bases from J; bases unmatched to any gene: 13. Per the germline V gene, CDR1 is LNHNV and CDR2 is YYDKDF (reference sequence). This CDR3 reads CATSSSSGGRRETQYF. The CDR3 DNA reads as TGTGCCACCAGCTCATCCTCGGGAGGGCGTCGGGAGACCCAGTACTTC.

The rearrangement uses TRBV11-2 and TRBJ1-2; 7 bases map to TRBD1. Germline values: CDR1 SGHAT, CDR2 FQNNGV. The CDR3 has 16 residues. Trimming removed 3 bases from V and 3 bases from J; junction bases left unmatched: 10. The CDR3 sequence is CASSFPRDRLDYGYTF. CDR3 sequence (DNA): TGTGCCAGCAGCTTTCCCCGGGACAGATTAGACTATGGCTACACCTTC.

This clonotype was counted a few times. The gene calls are TRBV6-5 and TRBJ2-1; the match to TRBD2 covers 10 bases. V dropped 6 bases and J dropped 8; count of bases not matched to a gene: 10. This CDR3 comprises 15 residues. Germline-derived CDR1 and CDR2 are MNHEY and SVGAGI. The CDR3 region is CASRFSGGRRDEQFF. In DNA form, the CDR3 reads TGTGCCAGCAGATTTAGCGGGGGGAGACGGGATGAGCAGTTCTTC.

This rearrangement joins TRBV6-5 to TRBJ1-6; possible D gene TRBD1, 5 bases. V lost 0 bases, J lost 3 bases, and 18 bases lay in between. CDR1 and CDR2 from the germline V gene are MNHEY and SVGAGI. CDR3 length equals 19 residues. The CDR3 spells CASSYSTSFLGGYNSPLHF. The CDR3 bases are TGTGCCAGCAGTTACTCGACTTCTTTTCTTGGGGGCTATAATTCACCCCTCCACTTT.

This clonotype occurred a few times. This sequence joins TRBV27 and TRBJ1-6; 7 bases align to TRBD1. Losses at the gene ends were 5 bases for V and 4 bases for J; bases not matched to a gene: 11. CDR3 size: 17 residues. Per germline, CDR1 MNHEY and CDR2 SMNVEV (reference sequence). This CDR3 is CASSNHLTGNYNSPLHF. The CDR3, as DNA: TGTGCCAGCAGTAACCACCTGACAGGGAATTATAATTCACCCCTCCACTTT.

The chain joins TRBV7-9 to TRBJ2-1, with D unresolved. Germline assignment: CDR1 SEHNR and CDR2 FQNEAQ (reference sequence). CDR3 size: 12 residues. V lost 5 bases and J 6 bases, leaving 8 bases between the germline ends. CDR3 residues: CASSHRTNEQFF. DNA for the CDR3: TGTGCCAGCAGCCACCGCACCAATGAGCAGTTCTTC.

V and J are TRBV5-1 and TRBJ1-2; no firm D call. CDR3 size: 14 residues. Between the trimmed V and J ends, which lost 0 bases and 5 bases, there was a span of 11 bases. Germline CDR1 is SGHRS and CDR2 is YFSETQ. CDR3 residues: CASSLDPSRYGYTF. CDR3 DNA sequence: TGCGCCAGCAGCTTGGACCCTTCCCGGTATGGCTACACCTTC. The whole variable domain, remainder taken from reference TRBV5-1 and TRBJ1-2, is KAGVTQTPRYLIKTRGQQVTLSCSPISGHRSVSWYQQTPGQGLQFLFEYFSETQRNKGNFPGRFSGRQFSNSRSEMNVSTLELGDSALYLCASSLDPSRYGYTFGSGTRLTVV.

This clonotype came up many times. The genes are TRBV9 and TRBJ2-5; TRBD2 matches 13 bases. The ends lost 5 bases at V and 2 bases at J; junction bases unmatched: 6. CDR1 SGDLS and CDR2 YYNGEE come from the germline V gene. The CDR3 sequence is 16 residues long. This CDR3 is CASSAGLAGPQETQYF. The CDR3 nucleotides are TGTGCCAGCAGTGCGGGACTAGCGGGGCCACAAGAGACCCAGTACTTC.

This clonotype was observed many times. The rearrangement joins TRBV7-6 to TRBJ2-5; D uncertain. Trimming took off 2 bases at V and 4 bases at J, with 11 bases between the two ends. Per germline, CDR1 SGHVS and CDR2 FNYEAQ. This CDR3 comprises 14 residues. CDR3: CASSLKPLGETQYF. The CDR3 region has the DNA TGTGCCAGCAGCTTAAAACCACTCGGAGAGACCCAGTACTTC.

Worth noting for this clonotype: At one of its ends the junction is not consistent with the germline gene, which may arise from a read error. This chain joins TRBV13 and TRBJ1-5; D gene uncertain. Germline V gives CDR1 PRHDT, CDR2 FYEKMQ (reference sequence). The CDR3 length is 12 residues. The CDR3 DNA follows: TGTGCCAGCCGCTTGGGCGACCAGCCCCAGCATTTT. Protein product: CASRLGDQPQHF.

This clonotype has at least ten counts. V gene TRBV7-9 combines with J gene TRBJ2-1, with TRBD2 matching over 11 bases. The CDR3 loop spans 20 amino acids. The germline V gene has CDR1 SEHNR and CDR2 FQNEAQ (reference sequence). V shed 4 bases, J shed 6 bases, and the junction held 20 bases outside the gene matches. This CDR3 is CASSSTEATTSGGLINEQFF. The CDR3 bases are TGTGCCAGCAGCTCAACTGAGGCTACAACTAGCGGGGGCCTAATCAATGAGCAGTTCTTC.

The chain carries TRBV7-8 and TRBJ2-7; 9 bases match TRBD1. The germline CDR1 and CDR2 sequences are SGHVS and FQNEAQ. The J segment lost 3 bases and the V segment lost 1 base, leaving 4 bases of the junction unmatched. The length of the CDR3 is 15 residues. CDR3 region: CASSLEQGAFYEQYV. In DNA, the CDR3 is TGTGCCAGCAGCTTAGAACAGGGGGCTTTCTACGAGCAGTACGTC.